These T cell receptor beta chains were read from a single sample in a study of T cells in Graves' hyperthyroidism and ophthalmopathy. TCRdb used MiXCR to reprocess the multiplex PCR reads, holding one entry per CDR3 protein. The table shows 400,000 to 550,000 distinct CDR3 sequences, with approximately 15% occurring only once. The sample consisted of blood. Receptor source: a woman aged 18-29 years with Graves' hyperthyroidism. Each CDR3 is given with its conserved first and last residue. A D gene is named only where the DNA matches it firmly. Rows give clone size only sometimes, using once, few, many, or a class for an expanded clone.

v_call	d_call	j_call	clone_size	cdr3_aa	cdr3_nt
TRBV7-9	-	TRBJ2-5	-	CASSSIGSGVQETQYF	TGTGCCAGCAGCTCGATAGGTAGCGGAGTCCAAGAGACCCAGTACTTC
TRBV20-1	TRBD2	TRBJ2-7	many	CSGTSDRSYEQYF	TGCAGTGGGACTAGCGATCGCTCCTACGAGCAGTACTTC
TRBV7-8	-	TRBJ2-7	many	CASRLGLQWQPYEQYF	TGTGCCAGCAGACTCGGGCTCCAGTGGCAGCCCTACGAGCAGTACTTC
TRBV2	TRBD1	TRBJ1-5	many	CASSRESGQSNQPQHF	TGTGCCAGCAGTAGGGAATCGGGACAGAGCAATCAGCCCCAGCATTTT
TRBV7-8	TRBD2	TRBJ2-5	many	CASSLATGLAGGGETQYF	TGTGCCAGCAGCTTAGCAACAGGACTAGCGGGAGGGGGAGAGACCCAGTACTTC
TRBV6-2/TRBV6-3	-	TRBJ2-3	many	CASSSRYKDTQYF	TGTGCCAGCAGTTCTCGCTATAAAGATACGCAGTATTTT
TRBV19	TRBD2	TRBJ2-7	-	CASNPGLAGYSYEQYF	TGTGCCAGTAACCCGGGACTAGCGGGTTACTCCTACGAGCAGTACTTC
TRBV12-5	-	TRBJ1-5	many	CASAPGGPDQPQHF	TGTGCTAGTGCCCCTGGGGGGCCCGATCAGCCCCAGCATTTT
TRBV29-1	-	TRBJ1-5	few	CSVGRGRDQPQHF	TGCAGCGTTGGCAGGGGAAGAGATCAGCCCCAGCATTTT
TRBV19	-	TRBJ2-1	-	CASSIGSGLSYNEQFF	TGTGCCAGTAGTATCGGGAGCGGGCTTTCCTACAATGAGCAGTTCTTC
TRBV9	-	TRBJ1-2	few	CASSAETGVYDGYTF	TGTGCCAGCAGCGCCGAGACAGGAGTTTACGATGGCTACACCTTC
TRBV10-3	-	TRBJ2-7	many	CAISESGEQYF	TGTGCCATCAGTGAGTCGGGGGAGCAGTACTTC
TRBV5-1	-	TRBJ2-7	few	CASSHSGGYEQYF	TGCGCCAGCAGCCATTCGGGCGGCTACGAGCAGTACTTC
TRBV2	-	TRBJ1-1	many	CASKEAGSTEAFF	TGTGCCAGCAAGGAGGCTGGTAGCACTGAAGCTTTCTTT
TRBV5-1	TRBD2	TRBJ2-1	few	CASRTGLAGGGSFNEQFF	TGCGCCAGCAGGACTGGACTAGCGGGAGGGGGATCCTTCAATGAGCAGTTCTTC
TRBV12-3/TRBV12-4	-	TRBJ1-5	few	CASSLAEDQPQHF	TGTGCCAGCAGTTTAGCCGAGGACCAGCCCCAGCATTTT
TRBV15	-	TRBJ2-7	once	CATSRDHGGGRYEQYF	TGTGCCACCAGCAGAGATCACGGAGGGGGCCGGTACGAGCAGTACTTC
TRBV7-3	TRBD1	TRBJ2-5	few	CASSSNTGQDGETQYF	TGTGCCAGCAGCAGCAACACGGGACAGGATGGGGAGACCCAGTACTTC
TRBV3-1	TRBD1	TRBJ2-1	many	CASSHRDRAYNEQFF	TGTGCCAGCAGCCACCGGGACAGGGCCTACAATGAGCAGTTCTTC
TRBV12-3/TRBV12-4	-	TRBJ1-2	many	CASSPGQGIPDGYTF	TGTGCCAGCAGCCCGGGCCAGGGGATTCCGGATGGCTACACCTTC
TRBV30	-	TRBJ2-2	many	CAWSVGTIGGELFF	TGTGCCTGGAGTGTAGGGACAATAGGCGGGGAGCTGTTTTTT
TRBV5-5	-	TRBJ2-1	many	CASSESQGMAYNEQFF	TGTGCCAGCAGCGAAAGCCAAGGGATGGCTTACAATGAGCAGTTCTTC
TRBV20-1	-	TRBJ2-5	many	CSASRAAGNQETQYF	TGCAGTGCTTCCCGGGCGGCGGGAAATCAAGAGACCCAGTACTTC
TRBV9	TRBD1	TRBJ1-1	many	CASSALGQGDTEAFF	TGTGCCAGCAGCGCCTTGGGACAGGGGGACACTGAAGCTTTCTTT
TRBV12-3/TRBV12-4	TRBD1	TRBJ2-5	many	CASSAAVGQETQETQYF	TGTGCCAGCAGCGCCGCGGTGGGACAGGAAACCCAAGAGACCCAGTACTTC
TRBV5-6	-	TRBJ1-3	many	CASSLDRGNTIYF	TGTGCCAGCAGCTTGGACCGGGGAAACACCATATATTTT
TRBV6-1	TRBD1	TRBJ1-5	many	CASSETGHQPQHF	TGTGCCAGCAGTGAGACAGGGCATCAGCCCCAGCATTTT
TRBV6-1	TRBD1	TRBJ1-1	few	CASSPDRGRNTEAFF	TGTGCCAGCAGCCCCGACAGGGGTCGAAACACTGAAGCTTTCTTT
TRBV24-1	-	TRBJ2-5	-	CATSDFVTGAQETQYF	TGTGCCACCAGTGATTTCGTGACAGGCGCGCAGGAGACCCAGTACTTC
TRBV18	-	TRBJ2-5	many	CASSPLADKETQYF	TGTGCCAGCTCACCACTAGCGGATAAAGAGACCCAGTACTTC
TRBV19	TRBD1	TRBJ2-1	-	CASSQTGLVNEQFF	TGTGCCAGTAGTCAGACAGGGCTGGTCAATGAGCAGTTCTTC
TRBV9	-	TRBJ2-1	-	CASSVEGRSSYNEQFF	TGTGCCAGCAGCGTAGAAGGACGGTCGTCCTACAATGAGCAGTTCTTC
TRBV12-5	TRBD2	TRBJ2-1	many	CASGLPTSGERGEQFF	TGTGCTAGTGGTCTCCCGACTAGCGGAGAAAGGGGTGAGCAGTTCTTC
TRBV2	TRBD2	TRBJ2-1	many	CASRGRLAETNEQFF	TGTGCCAGCAGGGGGCGACTAGCGGAGACCAATGAGCAGTTCTTC
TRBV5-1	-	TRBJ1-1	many	CASSLGALQLNTEAFF	TGCGCCAGCAGCTTAGGGGCCCTCCAACTGAACACTGAAGCTTTCTTT
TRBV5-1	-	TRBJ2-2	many	CASSPRTVSTGELFF	TGCGCCAGCAGCCCAAGGACAGTCAGCACCGGGGAGCTGTTTTTT
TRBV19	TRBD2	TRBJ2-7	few	CASSNIAGLSYEQYF	TGTGCCAGTAGTAACATAGCGGGACTATCCTACGAGCAGTACTTC
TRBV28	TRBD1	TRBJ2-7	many	CASSSGGLYEQYF	TGTGCCAGCAGTTCAGGGGGCCTTTACGAGCAGTACTTC
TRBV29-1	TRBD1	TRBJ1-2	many	CSVQGQGKDGYTF	TGCAGCGTCCAGGGACAGGGGAAGGATGGCTACACCTTC
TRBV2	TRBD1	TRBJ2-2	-	CASSGQGAGELFF	TGTGCCAGCAGTGGACAGGGGGCCGGGGAGCTGTTTTTT
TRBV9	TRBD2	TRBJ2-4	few	CASSVGLAGAKNIQYF	TGTGCCAGCAGCGTAGGTCTAGCGGGAGCCAAAAACATTCAGTACTTC
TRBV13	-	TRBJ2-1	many	CASSPPSGQGRFF	TGTGCCAGCAGCCCCCCCTCGGGGCAGGGTCGGTTCTTC
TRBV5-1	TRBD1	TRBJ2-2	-	CASRPGRGPSTGELFF	TGCGCCAGCCGACCCGGCAGGGGGCCTTCCACCGGGGAGCTGTTTTTT
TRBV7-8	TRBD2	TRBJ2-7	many	CASSSARLAGGPYEQYF	TGTGCCAGCAGCTCCGCCCGTCTAGCGGGAGGGCCCTACGAGCAGTACTTC
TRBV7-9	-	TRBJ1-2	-	CASSLGTGPYGYTF	TGTGCCAGCAGCTTAGGAACAGGCCCATATGGCTACACCTTC
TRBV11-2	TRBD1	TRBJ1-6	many	CASTPHTGGKTPLHF	TGTGCCAGCACCCCGCACACAGGGGGCAAGACACCCCTCCACTTT
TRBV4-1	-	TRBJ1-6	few	CASSQQNSPLHF	TGCGCCAGCAGTCAACAGAATTCACCCCTCCACTTT
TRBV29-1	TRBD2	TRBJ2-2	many	CSVIRASGGNTGELFF	TGCAGCGTTATACGGGCTAGCGGGGGGAACACCGGGGAGCTGTTTTTT
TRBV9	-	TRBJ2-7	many	CASSVGTAYSYEQYF	TGTGCCAGCAGCGTAGGGACAGCCTACTCCTACGAGCAGTACTTC
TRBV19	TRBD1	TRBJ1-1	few	CASSIGTGGGNTEAFF	TGTGCCAGTAGTATAGGGACAGGGGGTGGAAACACTGAAGCTTTCTTT
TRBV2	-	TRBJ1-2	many	CASSERHRRAYGYTF	TGTGCCAGCAGTGAAAGACATCGACGCGCTTATGGCTACACCTTC
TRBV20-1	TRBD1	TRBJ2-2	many	CSLKGAGTGELFF	TGCAGTCTAAAGGGGGCGGGCACCGGGGAGCTGTTTTTT
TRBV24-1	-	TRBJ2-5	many	CATSESSGYQETQYF	TGTGCCACCAGTGAGTCTTCCGGGTACCAAGAGACCCAGTACTTC
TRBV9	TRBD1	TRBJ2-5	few	CASSVGNRGQTQYF	TGTGCCAGCAGCGTAGGTAACAGGGGTCAGACCCAGTACTTC